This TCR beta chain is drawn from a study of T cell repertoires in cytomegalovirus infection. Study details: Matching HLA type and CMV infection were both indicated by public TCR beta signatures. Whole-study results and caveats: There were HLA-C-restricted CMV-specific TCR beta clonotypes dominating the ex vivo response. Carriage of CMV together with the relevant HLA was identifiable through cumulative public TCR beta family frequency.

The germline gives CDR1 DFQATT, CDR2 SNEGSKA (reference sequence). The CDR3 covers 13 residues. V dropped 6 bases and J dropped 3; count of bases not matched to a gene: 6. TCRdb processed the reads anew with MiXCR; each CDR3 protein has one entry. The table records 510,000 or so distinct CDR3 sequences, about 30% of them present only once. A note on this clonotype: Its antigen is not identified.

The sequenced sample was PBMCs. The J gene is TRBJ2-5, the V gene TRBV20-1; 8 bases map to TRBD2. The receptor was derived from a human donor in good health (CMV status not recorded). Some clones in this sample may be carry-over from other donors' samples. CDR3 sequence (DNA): TGCAGTGCCCCTAGCGGGCTAAAAGAGACCCAGTACTTC. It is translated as CSAPSGLKETQYF.